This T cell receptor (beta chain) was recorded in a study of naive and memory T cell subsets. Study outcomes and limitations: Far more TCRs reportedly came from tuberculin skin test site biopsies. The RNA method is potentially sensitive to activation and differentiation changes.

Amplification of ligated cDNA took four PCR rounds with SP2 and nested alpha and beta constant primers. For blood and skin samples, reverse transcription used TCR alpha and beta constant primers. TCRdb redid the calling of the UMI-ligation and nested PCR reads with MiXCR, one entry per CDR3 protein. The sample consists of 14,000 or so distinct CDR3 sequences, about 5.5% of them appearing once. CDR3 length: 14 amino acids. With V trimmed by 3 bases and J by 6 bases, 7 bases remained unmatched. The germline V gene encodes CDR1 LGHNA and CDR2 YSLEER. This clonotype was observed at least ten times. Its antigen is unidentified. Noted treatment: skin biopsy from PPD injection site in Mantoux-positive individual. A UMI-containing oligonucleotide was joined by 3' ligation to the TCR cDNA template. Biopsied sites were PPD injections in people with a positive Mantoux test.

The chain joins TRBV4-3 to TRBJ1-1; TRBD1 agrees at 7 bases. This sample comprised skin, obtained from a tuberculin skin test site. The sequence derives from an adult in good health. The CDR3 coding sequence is TGCGCCAGCAGCCAGCTAACAGGGGTAGCTGAAGCTTTCTTT. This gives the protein CASSQLTGVAEAFF.